Listed below are T cell receptor beta chains from one sample, sequenced in a study of CXCR3-negative and CXCR3-positive naive CD8 T cells. TCRdb re-called the 5' RACE reads; one entry per CDR3 protein, DNA not given. The sample table includes over 70,000 distinct CDR3 sequences. What was sequenced was naive CXCR3+ CD8+ T cells from blood. Receptors originate from a human donor in good health. Some clones in this sample may be carry-over from other donors' samples. Each CDR3 is given with its conserved first and last residue.

TRBV29-1	TRBJ2-1	CSATDRGLVDEQFF
TRBV27	TRBJ2-7	CATGPGTPSYEQYF
TRBV27	TRBJ2-3	CASSPEGGLGYTQYF
TRBV28	TRBJ2-7	CASSSRGGAYEQYF
TRBV20-1	TRBJ2-7	CSARLASTDYEQYF
TRBV5-1	TRBJ1-3	CASSLLEGGGGNTIYF
TRBV5-1	TRBJ2-3	CASSPGTSGGADTQYF
TRBV6-2/TRBV6-3	TRBJ2-7	CASREDSLYEQYF
TRBV7-9	TRBJ2-3	CASSPQPGRGTDTQYF
TRBV28	TRBJ2-3	CASSTKVGTRKTDTQYF
TRBV7-8	TRBJ2-1	CASSLVDRELHEQFF
TRBV6-2/TRBV6-3	TRBJ1-1	CASSYSTIKGSTEAFF
TRBV7-2	TRBJ2-1	CASSLRDSSSYNEQFF
TRBV29-1	TRBJ2-3	CSVEYRGRSTDTQYF
TRBV29-1	TRBJ2-2	CSVAAETGELFF
TRBV27	TRBJ2-7	CASSSRDSSYEQYF
TRBV6-1	TRBJ2-7	CASSEPRRQRVDEQYF
TRBV28	TRBJ2-2	CASRPRVAGRAGELFF
TRBV28	TRBJ1-2	CASSLRATAGYGYTF
TRBV18	TRBJ1-1	CASSPAAATEAFF
TRBV28	TRBJ2-6	CASSYHGVKYNLGPGANVLTF
TRBV18	TRBJ2-4	CASSPPVTLAKNIQYF
TRBV29-1	TRBJ2-7	CSVEVQDRETYEQYF
TRBV7-9	TRBJ2-6	CASPPELLSGANVLTF
TRBV4-1	TRBJ2-7	CASSLELITSYEQYF
TRBV13	TRBJ2-7	CASSLPQGYEQYF
TRBV9	TRBJ2-7	CASSSPPGPLGGERERQYF
TRBV7-9	TRBJ1-5	CASSHTGAPGPQHF
TRBV6-2/TRBV6-3	TRBJ2-3	CASIKEPGTDTQYF
TRBV7-2	TRBJ2-3	CASSYSGAGAIQYF
TRBV20-1	TRBJ2-4	CSAITSSGTFYIQYF
TRBV20-1	TRBJ2-7	CSARGIRDRGYEQYF
TRBV6-2/TRBV6-3	TRBJ2-7	CASSYPSFEQYF
TRBV12-5	TRBJ1-1	CASAPDDNLFTEAFF
TRBV6-5	TRBJ2-7	CASSYTASGGLPRLEQYF
TRBV15	TRBJ2-1	CATSSPGPAHNEQFF
TRBV12-3/TRBV12-4	TRBJ1-4	CASSPISRELATNEKLFF
TRBV27	TRBJ2-3	CASSSQTTDTQYF
TRBV28	TRBJ2-1	CASSSPLAGSSYNEQFF
TRBV14	TRBJ2-5	CASSQSMTIPRPPQETQYF
TRBV11-3	TRBJ2-5	CASSFPPQETQYF
TRBV11-1	TRBJ2-3	CASSLEGLDTQYF
TRBV7-9	TRBJ1-2	CASSSQGRGYTF
TRBV5-5	TRBJ2-5	CASSFHTRTGGVETQYF
TRBV7-7	TRBJ1-1	CASSLAEGREAFF